The 22 T cell receptor beta chains in this list originate from one sample, sequenced in a study of T cell responses to AZD1222 COVID-19 vaccine. Data came from immunoSEQ multiplex PCR; TCRdb stores just in-frame clones and leaves some out. The repertoire holds approximately 180,000 clones, 87% seen once, with 2.5% to 3% in the top ten. The specimen was peripheral blood, collected on day 0 of AZD1222 vaccination. Source of these receptors: an adult in good health.

This chain links TRBV30 with TRBJ1-1, with D possibly being TRBD1 (6 bases). The germline V and J ends were trimmed by 3 bases and 4 bases, with 15 bases remaining between them. The CDR3 spans 14 residues. The germline V gene has CDR1 GTSNPN and CDR2 SVGIG (reference sequence). CDR3 loop: CAWSLTGIFTEAFF. CDR3 DNA sequence: TGTGCCTGGAGCCTAACAGGGATATTCACTGAAGCTTTCTTT.

The chain links TRBV27 to TRBJ1-2; no definite D call. The germline V gene encodes CDR1 MNHEY and CDR2 SMNVEV (reference sequence). V lost 6 bases and J lost 3, with 17 bases in between. The CDR3 contains 15 residues. CDR3 in amino acids: CASRDPRRIDYGYTF. The CDR3 coding sequence is TGTGCCAGCAGAGACCCACGGCGCATCGACTATGGCTACACCTTC.

V is TRBV19 and J is TRBJ2-2; D unclear. Trimming stripped 6 bases from V and 0 bases from J, with 11 bases between. CDR3 size: 15 residues. Germline V gene sequence: CDR1 LNHDA, CDR2 SQIVND (reference sequence). CDR3 sequence: CASRTPYTNTGELFF. CDR3 DNA sequence: TGTGCCAGTAGGACCCCTTATACGAACACCGGGGAGCTGTTTTTT.

This chain joins TRBV6-4 and TRBJ1-1, with a possible D match to TRBD1 (5 bases). Trimming left V 0 bases short and J 7 bases short, with 9 bases between. Germline CDR1 and CDR2: MRHNA and SNTAGT. The CDR3 sequence is 13 residues long. CDR3 residues: CASSDSLGGEAFF. As DNA, the CDR3 is TGTGCCAGCAGTGACTCCTTGGGGGGTGAAGCTTTCTTT.

The rearrangement uses TRBV29-1 and TRBJ2-1; D perhaps matches TRBD1 (6 bases). The CDR3 extends over 15 amino acids. Germline CDR1 is SQVTM and CDR2 is ANQGSEA. V was cut by 6 bases and J by 6 bases, with 21 bases left in between. CDR3 amino acids: CSVHRVGLDVNEQFF. The DNA of the CDR3 is TGCAGCGTCCACAGGGTCGGACTCGACGTCAATGAGCAGTTCTTC.

The chain recombines TRBV14 with TRBJ2-7, with TRBD1 matching over 11 bases. There are 17 residues in the CDR3. V lost 1 base, J lost 3 bases, and 8 bases stayed unmatched. Germline V CDR1 and CDR2: SGHDN, FVKESK. CDR3 nucleotides: TGTGCCAGCAGCCAAGCCGCCCGGACAGGGGGCCGCTACGAGCAGTACTTC. Residues: CASSQAARTGGRYEQYF.

V usage is TRBV7-9 and J usage is TRBJ1-1; 11 bases map to TRBD1. The trim removed 1 base at V and 7 bases at J, leaving 2 bases unmatched. Per germline, CDR1 SEHNR and CDR2 FQNEAQ (reference sequence). This CDR3 spans 14 amino acids. The CDR3 spells CASSLGGQGVEAFF. CDR3 DNA sequence: TGTGCCAGCAGCTTAGGGGGACAGGGGGTTGAAGCTTTCTTT.

V gene TRBV19 combines with J gene TRBJ2-3; 10 bases align to TRBD2. The CDR3 extends over 14 amino acids. Germline CDR1 reads LNHDA; CDR2 reads SQIVND (reference sequence). V gave up 3 bases and J gave up 3 bases; unmatched junction bases: 0. CDR3 bases: TGTGCCAGTAGTATGACTAGCGGGACAGATACGCAGTATTTT. Protein sequence: CASSMTSGTDTQYF.

The J gene is TRBJ2-5, the V gene TRBV19, with D perhaps matching TRBD2 (7 bases). V was shortened by 3 bases and J by 7 bases, with 12 bases between the two germline ends. The CDR3 has 13 residues. Germline V gene data show CDR1 as LNHDA and CDR2 as SQIVND (reference sequence). Written as DNA, the CDR3 is TGTGCCAGTAGTATGGGGGGGCCGGGGACCCAGTACTTC. Translating gives CASSMGGPGTQYF.

This clone was observed a few times. The chain links TRBV28 to TRBJ1-6; no definite D call. This CDR3 has 15 amino acids. Germline lookup yields CDR1 MDHEN and CDR2 SYDVKM. V was clipped by 5 bases and J by 5 bases, with 13 bases between them. CDR3 region: CASSIRRPDNSPLHF. CDR3 DNA sequence: TGTGCCAGCAGTATCAGACGACCCGATAATTCACCCCTCCACTTT.

The gene calls are TRBV19 and TRBJ2-5, with D perhaps TRBD1 or TRBD2 (6 bases each). The CDR3 totals 12 residues. V was cut by 7 bases and J by 7 bases, with 13 bases left in between. CDR1 and CDR2 from the germline V gene are LNHDA and SQIVND (reference sequence). The CDR3 coding sequence is TGTGCCAGTATCGGAGGGGGTGCGACCCAGTACTTC. As protein: CASIGGGATQYF.

The chain has TRBV6-6 and TRBJ2-5; D possibly uses TRBD1 or TRBD2 (5 bases each). The germline CDR1 and CDR2 sequences are MNHNY and SVGAGI (reference sequence). V dropped 8 bases and J dropped 2 bases, with 9 bases sitting between them. CDR3 length equals 12 residues. In DNA, the CDR3 is TGTGCCAGCGGGGCGGGTCAAGAGACCCAGTACTTC. It yields the protein CASGAGQETQYF.

The V call is TRBV7-2, the J call TRBJ1-6, with D unresolved. Germline lookup yields CDR1 SGHTA and CDR2 FQGNSA. Deletions cut 5 bases from V and 0 bases from J, with 14 bases between. CDR3 size: 17 residues. This chain's CDR3 is CASSSLGRLSYNSPLHF. The DNA of the CDR3 is TGTGCCAGCAGCAGTCTTGGGCGTCTCTCCTATAATTCACCCCTCCACTTT.

The V gene is TRBV7-2, the J gene TRBJ1-2; D is perhaps TRBD1 (5 bases). This CDR3 has 15 residues. V lost 4 bases and J 8 bases, leaving 20 bases between the germline ends. Germline values: CDR1 SGHTA, CDR2 FQGNSA. CDR3 DNA sequence: TGTGCCAGCAGCTACAGAGAGGGGCGGGGAGGCGGCTACACCTTC. Its protein is CASSYREGRGGGYTF.

The CDR3: CASSFESSYNEQFF. CDR3 coding DNA: TGCGCCAGCAGCTTTGAGAGCTCCTACAATGAGCAGTTCTTC. The chain links TRBV5-1 to TRBJ2-1, with no clear D. The CDR3 covers 14 residues. CDR1 is SGHRS and CDR2 is YFSETQ in the germline V gene. The V end was cut by 2 bases, the J end by 0 bases, with 6 bases between.

J is TRBJ1-1 and V is TRBV9; D is undetermined. Trimming removed 0 bases from V and 0 bases from J, with 6 bases in between. The CDR3 is 14 amino acids. Per germline, CDR1 SGDLS and CDR2 YYNGEE. The CDR3 sequence: CASSVAAVNTEAFF. The CDR3 bases are TGTGCCAGCAGCGTAGCGGCAGTGAACACTGAAGCTTTCTTT.

The chain uses TRBV19 and TRBJ2-7; 9 nucleotides line up with TRBD1. This CDR3 region has 14 residues. After removal of 5 bases from V and 3 bases from J, the junction contained 5 bases not matched to a gene. The V gene's germline CDR1 is LNHDA and CDR2 SQIVND (reference sequence). CDR3: CASSDRTGVYEQYF. The DNA of the CDR3 is TGTGCCAGTAGTGACAGGACAGGGGTCTACGAGCAGTACTTC.

This clone was picked up one time. V gene TRBV6-1 combines with J gene TRBJ2-2; D remains unclear. The CDR3 is made up of 18 amino acids. The germline CDR1 and CDR2 sequences are MNHNS and SASEGT. Trimming stripped 2 bases from V and 1 base from J, with 17 bases between. The CDR3 loop is CASSELFAGQLNTGELFF. Written as DNA, the CDR3 is TGTGCCAGCAGTGAACTCTTCGCCGGGCAGCTGAACACCGGGGAGCTGTTTTTT.

A few counts support this clone. The chain employs TRBV7-9 and TRBJ1-1; 8 bases align to TRBD1. Germline V CDR1 and CDR2: SEHNR, FQNEAQ (reference sequence). V was pared by 5 bases and J by 2 bases, with 10 bases of the junction left unmatched. The CDR3 is 16 residues long. CDR3 DNA sequence: TGTGCCAGCAGCCACGGACAGGGTTCGGGAAACACTGAAGCTTTCTTT. Protein product: CASSHGQGSGNTEAFF.

The chain carries TRBV30 and TRBJ1-1; perhaps TRBD1 as D (5 bases). Germline CDR1 reads GTSNPN; CDR2 reads SVGIG (reference sequence). CDR3 size: 15 residues. Deletions cut 0 bases from V and 4 bases from J, with 15 bases between. CDR3 in amino acids: CAWSVPRGKVTEAFF. In DNA, the CDR3 is TGTGCCTGGAGTGTACCCCGGGGGAAGGTCACTGAAGCTTTCTTT.

The chain recombines TRBV5-1 with TRBJ1-6; 9 bases fit TRBD1. Germline CDR1 is SGHRS and CDR2 is YFSETQ. The trim removed 0 bases at V and 9 bases at J, leaving 4 bases unmatched. The CDR3 is 15 residues long. The CDR3 nucleotides read TGCGCCAGCAGCTTGGAGGGACAGGGTGTTTCACCCCTCCACTTT. It specifies CASSLEGQGVSPLHF.

The gene calls are TRBV27 and TRBJ2-7; weak D call: TRBD1 (5 bases). V lost 4 bases to trimming and J lost 2 bases, with 12 bases between them. The CDR3 contains 14 residues. CDR1 and CDR2 (germline): MNHEY, SMNVEV (reference sequence). CDR3 sequence: CASSSRQITYEQYF. The CDR3 nucleotides are TGTGCCAGCAGTTCACGACAGATTACCTACGAGCAGTACTTC.